The 2 T cell receptor beta chains presented below share a single source sample, sequenced in a study of blood T cells in healthy people across ages. The second PCR ran about 6 to 11 cycles with a sample-barcoded 5' primer and J-beta primers. TCRdb re-called the 5' RACE reads with MiXCR, one entry per CDR3 protein. Seen here are 650,000 to 900,000 distinct CDR3 sequences, 62% observed once, and the top ten hold 25% to 30%. Sample: blood. The origin of the receptors is a man in his thirties or forties in good health.

This chain links TRBV5-1 with TRBJ2-5; tentatively, D is TRBD1 or TRBD2 (6 bases each). The CDR3 has 16 amino acids. Trimming shortened V by 0 bases and J by 5 bases, and 17 bases separated the two germline ends. Germline lookup yields CDR1 SGHRS and CDR2 YFSETQ. The CDR3 coding sequence is TGCGCCAGCAGCTTGGATGGGGGGCGCTTAGGGGAGACCCAGTACTTC. Protein product: CASSLDGGRLGETQYF. The complete variable domain, with remaining parts taken from reference TRBV5-1 and TRBJ2-5, reads KAGVTQTPRYLIKTRGQQVTLSCSPISGHRSVSWYQQTPGQGLQFLFEYFSETQRNKGNFPGRFSGRQFSNSRSEMNVSTLELGDSALYLCASSLDGGRLGETQYFGPGTRLLVL.

This clonotype was observed a few times. The chain couples TRBV27 to TRBJ2-1, with no clear D. The germline V gene has CDR1 MNHEY and CDR2 SMNVEV (reference sequence). V shed 4 bases and J shed 3 bases, with 7 bases lying between them. The CDR3 loop spans 13 amino acids. The CDR3 bases are TGTGCCAGCAGTTACGGGCGCTACAATGAGCAGTTCTTC. It encodes CASSYGRYNEQFF.